The rows below give T cell receptor beta chains drawn from one sample of a study of chemoradiotherapy in HPV16-positive cancers. Using immunoSEQ multiplex PCR, the repertoire was profiled, and TCRdb retains in-frame clones only, with some absent. The sample carries some 25,000 clones, roughly 94% recorded once. Sampling was performed from a patient who underwent chemoradiotherapy. These TCRs come from a human donor with HPV-associated anogenital cancer. The CDR3 runs from the conserved cysteine through the conserved F or W. D genes are given only for firm matches.

v_gene: TRBV7-2; j_gene: TRBJ2-1; d_gene: NA; CDR3aa: CASSFERRNEQFF; CDR3nt: TGTGCCAGCAGCTTCGAAAGACGTAATGAGCAGTTCTTC
v_gene: TRBV27; j_gene: TRBJ1-2; d_gene: NA; CDR3aa: CASSLKANYGYTF; CDR3nt: TGTGCCAGCAGTTTAAAAGCAAACTATGGCTACACCTTC
v_gene: TRBV4-1; j_gene: TRBJ1-1; d_gene: NA; CDR3aa: CASSQVNTEAFF; CDR3nt: TGCGCCAGCAGCCAAGTCAACACTGAAGCTTTCTTT
v_gene: TRBV11-3; j_gene: TRBJ2-2; d_gene: NA; CDR3aa: CASSLNWNTGELFF; CDR3nt: TGTGCCAGCAGCTTAAACTGGAACACCGGGGAGCTGTTTTTT
v_gene: TRBV6-1; j_gene: TRBJ2-2; d_gene: TRBD1; CDR3aa: CASSELFWTGGSTGELFF; CDR3nt: TGTGCCAGCAGCGAATTATTTTGGACAGGGGGCTCCACCGGGGAGCTGTTTTTT
v_gene: TRBV5-1; j_gene: TRBJ1-2; d_gene: TRBD1; CDR3aa: CASRSTTGNYGYTF; CDR3nt: TGCGCCAGCAGATCTACGACAGGGAACTATGGCTACACCTTC
v_gene: TRBV28; j_gene: TRBJ1-2; d_gene: TRBD1; CDR3aa: CASSLSTGVYGYTF; CDR3nt: TGTGCCAGCAGTCTCTCGACAGGGGTCTATGGCTACACCTTC
v_gene: TRBV5-1; j_gene: TRBJ2-5; d_gene: TRBD2; CDR3aa: CASSLTTSGGGETQYF; CDR3nt: TGCGCCAGCAGCTTGACCACTAGCGGGGGAGGGGAGACCCAGTACTTC
v_gene: TRBV4-1; j_gene: TRBJ2-1; d_gene: NA; CDR3aa: CASSQDWGTPYNEQFF; CDR3nt: TGCGCCAGCAGCCAAGATTGGGGGACGCCGTACAATGAGCAGTTCTTC
v_gene: TRBV13; j_gene: TRBJ1-6; d_gene: NA; CDR3aa: CASSFGGGRMFYNSPLHF; CDR3nt: TGTGCCAGCAGCTTCGGAGGGGGTAGGATGTTCTATAATTCACCCCTCCACTTT
v_gene: TRBV6-5; j_gene: TRBJ2-2; d_gene: TRBD1; CDR3aa: CASRPDRGITGELFF; CDR3nt: TGTGCCAGCAGACCGGACAGGGGGATCACCGGGGAGCTGTTTTTT
v_gene: TRBV18; j_gene: TRBJ1-6; d_gene: NA; CDR3aa: CASSLQGWNSPLHF; CDR3nt: TGTGCCAGCTCACTACAGGGCTGGAATTCACCCCTCCACTTT
v_gene: TRBV2; j_gene: TRBJ2-5; d_gene: TRBD2; CDR3aa: CASKDSGGQETQYF; CDR3nt: TGTGCCAGCAAAGATAGCGGGGGGCAAGAGACCCAGTACTTC
v_gene: TRBV29-1; j_gene: TRBJ2-1; d_gene: TRBD2; CDR3aa: CSVKKGLAGGQEFF; CDR3nt: TGCAGCGTGAAAAAGGGACTAGCGGGGGGGCAGGAGTTCTTC
v_gene: TRBV14; j_gene: TRBJ2-7; d_gene: NA; CDR3aa: CASRGTVGSYEQYF; CDR3nt: TGTGCCAGCAGGGGGACCGTTGGCTCCTACGAGCAGTACTTC
v_gene: TRBV28; j_gene: TRBJ1-5; d_gene: TRBD1; CDR3aa: CASRGTGGARGNQPQHF; CDR3nt: TGTGCCAGCCGCGGGACAGGGGGCGCGCGGGGCAATCAGCCCCAGCATTTT
v_gene: TRBV5-8; j_gene: TRBJ1-5; d_gene: NA; CDR3aa: CASSLAGGNQPQHF; CDR3nt: TGTGCCAGCAGCTTGGCGGGAGGCAATCAGCCCCAGCATTTT
v_gene: TRBV9; j_gene: TRBJ2-7; d_gene: TRBD1; CDR3aa: CASSVGQGAGAYEQYF; CDR3nt: TGTGCCAGCAGCGTAGGACAGGGGGCTGGAGCCTACGAGCAGTACTTC